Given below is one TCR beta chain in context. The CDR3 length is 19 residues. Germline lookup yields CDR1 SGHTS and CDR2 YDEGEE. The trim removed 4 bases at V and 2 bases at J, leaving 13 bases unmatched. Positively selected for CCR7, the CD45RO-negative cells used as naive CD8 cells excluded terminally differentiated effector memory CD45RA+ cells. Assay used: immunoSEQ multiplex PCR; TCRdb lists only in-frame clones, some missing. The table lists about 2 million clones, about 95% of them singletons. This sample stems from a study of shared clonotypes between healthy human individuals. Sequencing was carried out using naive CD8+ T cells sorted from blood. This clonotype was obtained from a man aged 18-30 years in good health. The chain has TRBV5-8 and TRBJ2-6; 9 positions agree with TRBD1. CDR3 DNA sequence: TGTGCCAGCAGCGATCGGACAGGGGTCGGGATAGCTGGGGCCAACGTCCTGACTTTC. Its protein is CASSDRTGVGIAGANVLTF.